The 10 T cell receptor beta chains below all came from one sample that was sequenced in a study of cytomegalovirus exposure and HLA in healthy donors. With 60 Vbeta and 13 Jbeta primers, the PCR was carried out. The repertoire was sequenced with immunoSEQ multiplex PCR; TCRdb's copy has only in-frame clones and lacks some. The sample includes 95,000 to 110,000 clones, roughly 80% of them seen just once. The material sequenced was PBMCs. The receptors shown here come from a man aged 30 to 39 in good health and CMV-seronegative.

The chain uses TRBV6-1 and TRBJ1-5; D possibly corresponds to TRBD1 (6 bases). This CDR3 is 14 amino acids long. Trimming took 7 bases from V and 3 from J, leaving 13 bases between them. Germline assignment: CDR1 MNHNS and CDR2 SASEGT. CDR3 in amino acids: CASNRDKLNQPQHF. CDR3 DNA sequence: TGTGCCAGCAACAGGGATAAACTCAATCAGCCCCAGCATTTT.

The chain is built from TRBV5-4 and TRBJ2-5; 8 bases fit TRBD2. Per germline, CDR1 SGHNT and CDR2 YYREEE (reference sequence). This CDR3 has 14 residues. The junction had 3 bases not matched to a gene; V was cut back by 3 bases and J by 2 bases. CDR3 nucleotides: TGTGCCAGCAGCTCGGGACTAGGACAAGAGACCCAGTACTTC. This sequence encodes CASSSGLGQETQYF.

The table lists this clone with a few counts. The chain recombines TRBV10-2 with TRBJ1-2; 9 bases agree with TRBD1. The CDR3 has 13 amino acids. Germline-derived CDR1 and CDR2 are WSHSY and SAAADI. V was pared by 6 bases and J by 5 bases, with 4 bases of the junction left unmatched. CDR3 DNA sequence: TGCGCCAGCAGATCCGGGACAGGGTATGGCTACACCTTC. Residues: CASRSGTGYGYTF.

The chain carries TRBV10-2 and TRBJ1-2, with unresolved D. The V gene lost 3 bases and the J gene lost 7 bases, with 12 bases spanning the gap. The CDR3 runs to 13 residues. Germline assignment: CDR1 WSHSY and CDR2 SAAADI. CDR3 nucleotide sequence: TGCGCCAGCAGTGAATCCGGGTATGTTGGCTACACCTTC. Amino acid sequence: CASSESGYVGYTF.

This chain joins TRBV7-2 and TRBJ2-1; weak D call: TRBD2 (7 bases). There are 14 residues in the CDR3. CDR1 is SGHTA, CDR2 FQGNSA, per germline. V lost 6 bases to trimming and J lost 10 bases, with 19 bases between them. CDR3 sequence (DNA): TGTGCCAGCAGTCACGGGGGGCCCCTTGGGGAGCAGTTCTTC. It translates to CASSHGGPLGEQFF.

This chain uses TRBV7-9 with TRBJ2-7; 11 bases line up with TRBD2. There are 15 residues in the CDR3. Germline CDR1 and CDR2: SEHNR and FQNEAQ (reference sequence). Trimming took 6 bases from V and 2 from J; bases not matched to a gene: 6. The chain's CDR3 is CASRPTSGNPYEQYF. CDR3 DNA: TGTGCCAGCAGACCGACTAGCGGGAATCCCTACGAGCAGTACTTC.

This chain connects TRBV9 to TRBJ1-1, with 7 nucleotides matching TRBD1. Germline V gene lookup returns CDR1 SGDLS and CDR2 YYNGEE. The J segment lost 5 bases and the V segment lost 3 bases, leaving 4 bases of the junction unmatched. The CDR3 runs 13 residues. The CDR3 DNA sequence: TGTGCCAGCAGCGGAGGGGGCCTTACTGAAGCTTTCTTT. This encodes CASSGGGLTEAFF.

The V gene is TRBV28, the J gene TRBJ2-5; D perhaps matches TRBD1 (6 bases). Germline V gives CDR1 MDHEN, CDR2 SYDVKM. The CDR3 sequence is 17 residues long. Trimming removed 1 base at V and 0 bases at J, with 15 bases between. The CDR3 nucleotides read TGTGCCAGCAGTTTATTTCCCCGGACAGCGTACCAAGAGACCCAGTACTTC. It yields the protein CASSLFPRTAYQETQYF.

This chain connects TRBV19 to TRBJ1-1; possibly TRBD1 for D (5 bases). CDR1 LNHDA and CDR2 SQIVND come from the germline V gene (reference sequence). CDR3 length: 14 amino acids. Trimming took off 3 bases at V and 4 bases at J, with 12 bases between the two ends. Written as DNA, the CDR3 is TGTGCCAGTAGTATGACGACAGCGAGCACTGAAGCTTTCTTT. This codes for CASSMTTASTEAFF.

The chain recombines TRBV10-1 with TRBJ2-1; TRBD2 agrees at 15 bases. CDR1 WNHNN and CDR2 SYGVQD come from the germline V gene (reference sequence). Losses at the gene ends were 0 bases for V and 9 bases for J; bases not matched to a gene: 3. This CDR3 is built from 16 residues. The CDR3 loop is CASSESRTSGRGEQFF. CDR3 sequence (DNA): TGCGCCAGCAGTGAGTCCCGGACTAGCGGGAGGGGTGAGCAGTTCTTC.